The present entry profiles one TCR beta chain with its context. No antigen is known for it. No much larger clone is present one base from it, and per-base qualities are unavailable. The germline V gene (reference sequence) provides CDR1 MNHEY and CDR2 SMNVEV. V gives up 4 bases and J gives up 2 bases, and the segment between their germline ends measures 9 bases. From cysteine to phenylalanine, the CDR3 is 14 amino acids long. The entry retains the CDR3 DNA only, 42 bases that are in frame from base 1. Patients with autoimmune disease history or receiving systemic immunosuppression were excluded from the trial. Peripheral blood for TCR sequencing was collected from all dose cohorts at baseline, on cycle 4 day 1, and on cycle 7 day 1. Samples came from an open-label, multicenter, first-in-human phase I dose-escalation trial of ivuxolimab. Adults with locally advanced or metastatic melanoma, renal cell carcinoma, hepatocellular carcinoma or head and neck squamous cell carcinoma were enrolled in the trial. Before TCR sequencing, CD4+ and CD8+ T cells were separately sorted from peripheral blood.

The sample is drawn from a study of OX40 agonist ivuxolimab in advanced cancers. Study-level background: The costimulatory receptor OX40 (CD134) was targeted by ivuxolimab, a fully human IgG2 agonistic monoclonal antibody. Of the approximately 50 patients in dose escalation, 19 had hepatocellular carcinoma, some 15 had melanoma, 9 had renal cell carcinoma and 9 had head and neck cancer. In the dose-escalation cohort, roughly four fifths of patients were male, and the mean age was about 55 years, with a range of 23 to 79. The monotherapy dose-escalation portion (N of about 49 patients) of the phase I ivuxolimab trial is reported in the paper. Peripheral TCRbeta sequencing was intended to test whether TCR sequence diversity was altered and clonal T-cell expansion was caused by ivuxolimab. Intravenous ivuxolimab was administered to patients every 2 weeks at six dose levels: 0.01, 0.1, 0.3, 1.5, 3 and 10 mg/kg. Prior anti-PD-1, anti-PD-L1 or anti-CTLA-4 therapy was permitted, and checkpoint inhibitors had been received by under 50% of dose-escalation patients. Partial responses were achieved by three dose-escalation patients, of whom one had hepatocellular carcinoma and two had cutaneous melanoma.

Overall study outcomes, separate from this receptor: In partial responders in the 0.1-3.0 mg/kg groups, normalized peripheral clonal expansion was found to be among the lowest, especially among CD8+ T cells. The antigen specificity of the peripheral T cells that underwent clonal expansion was not determined. Low levels of normalized T-cell clonal expansion were also seen in some patients who did not respond. At doses from 0.1 to 3.0 mg/kg, clonal expansion was seen in both CD4+ and CD8+ blood T cells between baseline and week 6. After ivuxolimab, more expanded clones were found on average in CD8+ T cells than in CD4+ T cells.

Genomic DNA was isolated from the sorted cells so that the TCRbeta CDR3 region could be sequenced. The immunoSEQ Assay was used for sequencing of TCRbeta CDR3 regions. TCRdb re-hosts the immuneACCESS table, in-frame sequences only. Its copies lack some clones; in the studies checked, an unresolved V gene accounts for under half of them, and the cause for the rest is not known. The sample profile shows approximately 99,000 clones; about 96% of them were found once. Together, the top ten hold around 2% of the sample. The sample here was CD4+ or CD8+ T cells sorted from blood, taken in a trial of the OX40 agonist ivuxolimab. This sequence was found in an adult with an advanced solid tumor such as melanoma, head and neck, liver or kidney cancer. The chain couples TRBV27 to TRBJ1-3, with a weak D call of TRBD1 (5 bases match). Read as DNA, the sequence is TGTGCCAGCAGTTCCGGGGCGGCTGGAAACACCATATATTTT. Its amino acids are CASSSGAAGNTIYF.